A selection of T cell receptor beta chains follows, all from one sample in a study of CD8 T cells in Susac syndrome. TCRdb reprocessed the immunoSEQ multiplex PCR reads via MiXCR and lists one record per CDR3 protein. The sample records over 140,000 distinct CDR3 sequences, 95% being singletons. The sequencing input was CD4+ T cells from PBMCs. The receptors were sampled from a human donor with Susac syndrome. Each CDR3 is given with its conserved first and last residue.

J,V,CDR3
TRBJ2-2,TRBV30,CAWSWVAGELFF
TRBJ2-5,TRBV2,CASSADRVETQYF
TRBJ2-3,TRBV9,CASSVATASNTDTQYF
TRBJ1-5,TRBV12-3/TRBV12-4,CASSQGYSNQPQHF
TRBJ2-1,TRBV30,CAWSVRGLGSYNEQFF
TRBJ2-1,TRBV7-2,CASSVTRYEQFF
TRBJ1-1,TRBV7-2,CASSLDRGTEAFF
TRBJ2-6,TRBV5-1,CASSLGGSGANVLTF
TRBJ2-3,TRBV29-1,CSVVLAGGRTDTQYF
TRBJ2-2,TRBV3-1,CASSLHGRNTGELFF
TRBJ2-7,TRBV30,CAWRPPGQGARYEQYF
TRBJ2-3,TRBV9,CASSVGGTTRNTQYF
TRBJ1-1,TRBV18,CASSPPDKTFEAFF
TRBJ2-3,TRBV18,CASSLEQGPDTQYF
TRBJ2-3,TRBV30,CAWTHGIDTQYF
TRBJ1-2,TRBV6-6,CASSYYPRGNYGYTF
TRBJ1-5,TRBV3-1,CASSLTAGGSNQPQHF
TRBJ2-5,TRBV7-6,CASSTGGTVGETQYF
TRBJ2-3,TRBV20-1,CSASPQPSDTQYF
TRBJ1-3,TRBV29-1,CSVELQGNTIYF
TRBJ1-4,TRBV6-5,CASSYSGPSREKLFF
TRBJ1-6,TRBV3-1,CASSQDDQTLGSPLHF
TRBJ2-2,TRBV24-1,CATQWGQGAGELFF
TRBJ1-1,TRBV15,CATSSRGQGGTEAFF
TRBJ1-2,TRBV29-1,CSVTGGPNYGYTF
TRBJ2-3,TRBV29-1,CSVGREVDTQYF
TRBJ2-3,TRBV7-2,CASSRADRTDTQYF
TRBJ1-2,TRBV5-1,CASSLALGGYTF
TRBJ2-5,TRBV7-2,CASSLGGQGAGETQYF
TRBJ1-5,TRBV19,CASSIVPGDNQPQHF
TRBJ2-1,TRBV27,CASSRDSLYPNEQFF
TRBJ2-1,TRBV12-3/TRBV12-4,CASRLTGHEQFF
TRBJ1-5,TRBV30,CAWSERLDQPQHF
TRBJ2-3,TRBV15,CATSRRQQTDTQYF
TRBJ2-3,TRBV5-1,CASSPWVGTDTQYF
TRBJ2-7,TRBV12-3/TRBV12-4,CASSLRYTSYEQYF
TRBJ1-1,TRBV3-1,CASSQDGMRRAFF
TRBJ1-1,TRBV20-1,CSASPGGAEAFF
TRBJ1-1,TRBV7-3,CASSLGQSTEAFF
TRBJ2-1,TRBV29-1,CSVGHRLAGYNEQFF
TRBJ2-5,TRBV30,CAWSHRGRETQYF
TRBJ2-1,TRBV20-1,CSARAHSGNEQFF
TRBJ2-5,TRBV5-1,CASSLVVGETQYF
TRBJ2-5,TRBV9,CASSAGLAEETQYF
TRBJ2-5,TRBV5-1,CASRETGGETQYF
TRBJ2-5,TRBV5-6,CASSILAGRQETQYF
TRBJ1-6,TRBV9,CASSASEGSSPLHF
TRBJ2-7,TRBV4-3,CASSQDASANSYEQYF
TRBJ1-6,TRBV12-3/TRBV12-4,CASGDSQTGNSPLHF
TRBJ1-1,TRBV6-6,CASIQGAGTEAFF
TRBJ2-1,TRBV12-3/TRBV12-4,CASSQTDNEQFF
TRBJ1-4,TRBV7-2,CASSLWGQGKASTNEKLFF
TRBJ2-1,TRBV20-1,CSAINGVRQFF
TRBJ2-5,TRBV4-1,CASSHPGGEGETQYF
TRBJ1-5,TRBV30,CAWSPGDGQPQHF